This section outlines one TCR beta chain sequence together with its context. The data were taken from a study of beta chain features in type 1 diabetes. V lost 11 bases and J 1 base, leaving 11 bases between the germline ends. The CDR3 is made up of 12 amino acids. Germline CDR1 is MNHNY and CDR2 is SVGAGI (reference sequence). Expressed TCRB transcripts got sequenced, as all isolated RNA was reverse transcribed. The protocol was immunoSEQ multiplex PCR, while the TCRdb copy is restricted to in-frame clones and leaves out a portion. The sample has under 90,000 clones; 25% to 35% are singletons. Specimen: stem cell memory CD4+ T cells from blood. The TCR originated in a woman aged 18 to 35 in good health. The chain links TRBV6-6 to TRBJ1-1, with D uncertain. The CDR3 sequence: CAGRGQNTEAFF. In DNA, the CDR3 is TGTGCCGGTCGTGGCCAGAACACTGAAGCTTTCTTT.